Sequencing of this TCR beta chain was carried out in a study of regulatory T cells in long-lasting Graves disease (dated by TCRdb to the early 2020s). With regard to the full study: To count as having persistent Graves' disease, a patient had to have received antithyroid drug treatment for over 5 years with TSH receptor autoantibodies remaining persistently positive. Patients with persistent Graves' disease were compared with patients with newly diagnosed Graves' disease using TCR sequencing and RNA sequencing of peripheral blood. The study took place in China and was registered as a clinical trial. A total of about 33 samples underwent TCR sequencing, from roughly 13 patients with persistent Graves' disease and 20 or so patients with newly diagnosed Graves' disease. Antithyroid drugs had been taken for ten to twelve years on average by persistent Graves' disease patients in the clinical cohort. On the study overall, not on this receptor specifically: As a limitation, the authors acknowledged that the small sample size may reduce accuracy. Persistent Graves' disease patients showed lower TCR Shannon entropy and fewer highly expanded clones than newly diagnosed patients, suggesting clonal expansion. Peripheral blood alone was examined, since thyroid tissue, which constituted the primary lesion, could not be accessed. Only the TCR beta chain was sequenced and analyzed. More public clonotypes were shared among persistent patients (2,741) than among newly diagnosed patients (under 1,000).

The time point label, read with the paper, signifies: persistent/refractory GD, antithyroid drugs over 5 years with positive TRAb. RNA was extracted from PBMCs in TRIzol for both TCR sequencing and RNA sequencing. The diagnosis of Graves' disease followed American Thyroid Association guidelines. Recruitment of patients was carried out at an endocrinology department in Xi'an, China. Each patient gave 9 to 10 milliliters of peripheral blood, collected in an EDTA anticoagulant tube. Ficoll Paque Plus density gradient separation was used to isolate PBMCs, and no further T cell sorting was done. An Agilent 2100 Bioanalyzer and agarose gel were used to check RNA quality, while a NanoDrop 2000 measured RNA concentration. This clonotype was recorded at least ten times. Its antigen remains unidentified. No base qualities exist here, and no much larger clone lies one base off it. The library relied on multiplex PCR. This sample was sequenced with an Illumina HiSeq 4000. TCR beta libraries were built with iRepertoire HTBI primers and Arm-PCR amplification of CDR3 regions. Before sequencing, the PCR products underwent gel purification. In the source study's methods: A total of some 60 TRBV and some 15 TRBJ segments were identified across samples and were used for gene usage analysis of CDR3 amino acid clonotypes. COPE and FqMerger were used to merge the filtered high-quality paired reads into contigs. BLAST was used to align contigs to IMGT TRBV, TRBD and TRBJ reference genes, with CDR3 defined following IMGT. Any clonotype with a frequency above 0.1% was counted as a highly expanded clone. Repertoire diversity was measured by Shannon entropy, and V-J evenness by the Gini coefficient. A clonotype was considered public if more than one individual shared it. TCRdb applied fastp at Q25 and MiXCR to the public reads, then kept only in-frame beta chains. Each CDR3 protein appears once, grouped with its most common genes and DNA. In this record, the V and J calls reflect TCRdb's handling and not the investigators' own analysis. The table for this sample lists approximately 350,000 distinct CDR3 sequences; roughly 25% of them were counted only once. The ten largest clonotypes hold approximately 28% of the sample.

The sequence was obtained from a woman aged 40-49 years with Graves disease. Donor details come from another sample of the same person, matched by shared clones. Specimen: peripheral blood mononuclear cells (PBMCs), collected when the disease was refractory, from a patient treated with antithyroid drugs.

CDR3 region: CASSPGLAVVNTGELFF. The nucleotides read TGCGCCAGCAGCCCGGGACTAGCGGTAGTGAACACCGGGGAGCTGTTTTTT. Recombination linked TRBV5-1 to TRBJ2-2, with 11 bases in between that match TRBD2. Trimmed from V: 4 bases; trimmed from J: 1 base; junction bases lacking a gene match: 6. CDR3 length: 17 amino acids, cysteine to phenylalanine. The read is trimmed to its CDR3 DNA, 51 bases read in frame from base 1. Reading the germline V gene gives CDR1 SGHRS and CDR2 YFSETQ.